The sequence of this TCR beta chain was determined in a study of blood T cells in healthy people across ages. Study-wide background: Per two T cells, about one barcoded beta molecule was captured through template switching.

Study results and caveats: It was held that the diversity estimates obtained from one million T cells were underestimates.

As regards this clonotype: Antigen unknown.

Trimming took off 4 bases at V and 3 bases at J, with 10 bases between the two ends. The CDR3 totals 13 residues. CDR1 and CDR2 (germline): LGHNA, YNFKEQ. Caucasian individuals from Russia who were healthy and aged about 6 to 95 acted as donors. Each donor's blood draw was 7.5 to 10 milliliters of peripheral blood. Primers used in a second PCR of about 6 to 11 cycles were a sample-barcoded 5' primer and a J-beta primer mix. From the 5' RACE reads, TCRdb called clonotypes with MiXCR, one entry per CDR3 protein. The sample records about 640,000 distinct CDR3 sequences, roughly 53% being singletons. Sequencing was performed on blood. The chain employs TRBV4-2 and TRBJ2-7; the D gene is possibly TRBD1 (5 bases). This TCR was sampled from a man between 60 and 75 years old in good health. As DNA, the CDR3 is TGTGCCAGCAGCCTTGGACATGACTACGAGCAGTACTTC. This gives the protein CASSLGHDYEQYF.